Listed below are T cell receptor beta chains from one sample, sequenced in a study of T cell responses to AZD1222 COVID-19 vaccine. The data were produced by immunoSEQ multiplex PCR, yet TCRdb's version contains in-frame clones alone and is incomplete. The profile shows 150,000 to 250,000 clones, just over 90% of them singletons. Sequenced material: peripheral blood, taken 28 days after the second AZD1222 dose. These receptors were taken from an adult who received the AZD1222 COVID-19 vaccine. Each CDR3 is given with its conserved first and last residue. D genes are given only for firm matches. Clone size, where shown, is once, few, many, or a class for clones that have expanded.

d_call | clone_size | j_call | v_call | cdr3_aa | cdr3_nt
TRBD1 | - | TRBJ1-1 | TRBV24-1 | CATSDPGQGGTEAFF | TGTGCCACCAGTGATCCTGGACAGGGCGGCACTGAAGCTTTCTTT
- | - | TRBJ2-7 | TRBV7-9 | CASSWVGLELRHEQYF | TGTGCCAGCAGCTGGGTTGGACTGGAGCTAAGGCACGAGCAGTACTTC
TRBD2 | - | TRBJ2-1 | TRBV30 | CAWRRTSGSTPFEQFF | TGTGCCTGGAGGAGGACTAGCGGGAGTACTCCGTTTGAGCAGTTCTTC
- | - | TRBJ2-1 | TRBV14 | CASSAGSSYNEQFF | TGTGCCAGCAGCGCGGGGAGCTCCTACAATGAGCAGTTCTTC
- | once | TRBJ2-1 | TRBV9 | CASSVAHAGSYNEQFF | TGTGCCAGCAGCGTAGCTCATGCGGGGTCCTACAATGAGCAGTTCTTC
- | - | TRBJ2-1 | TRBV9 | CASSATGLLSSYNEQFF | TGTGCCAGCAGCGCGACGGGGCTCCTGAGCTCCTACAATGAGCAGTTCTTC
- | once | TRBJ1-3 | TRBV2 | CASSKDRGRGAIYF | TGTGCCAGCAGCAAGGACAGAGGGAGAGGCGCCATATATTTT
TRBD1 | - | TRBJ2-1 | TRBV6-5 | CASSPRTGGGNEQFF | TGTGCCAGCAGTCCCAGGACAGGGGGAGGCAATGAGCAGTTCTTC
- | - | TRBJ1-1 | TRBV11-2 | CASSLRWSNTEAFF | TGTGCCAGCAGCTTAAGGTGGAGTAACACTGAAGCTTTCTTT
TRBD2 | - | TRBJ2-1 | TRBV24-1 | CATSPSGRAGEQFF | TGTGCCACCAGTCCCAGCGGGAGGGCAGGGGAGCAGTTCTTC
TRBD2 | - | TRBJ2-7 | TRBV11-2 | CASSPPFSVSGGPYEQYF | TGTGCCAGCAGCCCCCCCTTTAGCGTTAGCGGGGGCCCCTACGAGCAGTACTTC
- | - | TRBJ2-5 | TRBV6-6 | CASSKWKETQYF | TGTGCCAGCAGCAAGTGGAAGGAGACCCAGTACTTC
- | - | TRBJ1-6 | TRBV4-2 | CASSQELAGSPLHF | TGTGCCAGCAGCCAAGAATTGGCGGGTTCACCCCTCCACTTT
TRBD2 | - | TRBJ2-1 | TRBV27 | CASTRAGGAYNEQFF | TGTGCCAGCACCCGAGCGGGAGGTGCATACAATGAGCAGTTCTTC
- | - | TRBJ2-1 | TRBV4-1 | CASSRSTGYNEQFF | TGCGCCAGCAGCCGATCGACAGGCTACAATGAGCAGTTCTTC